The following is a T cell receptor beta chain sequence with its context. The sample is drawn from a study of T cell changes during pregnancy in multiple sclerosis. The germline V gene has CDR1 LNHDA and CDR2 SQIVND (reference sequence). V lost 2 bases, J lost 4 bases, and 11 bases lay in between. CDR3 length: 14 amino acids. Repertoires were generated with immunoSEQ multiplex PCR, while TCRdb's copy carries only in-frame clones and drops some. The sample has about 76,000 clones, 93% seen once. This TCR derives from a female donor with multiple sclerosis, enrolled in a pregnancy study. The chain is built from TRBV19 and TRBJ1-2; D is perhaps TRBD1 (5 bases). The sample in question was peripheral blood, obtained in the second trimester of pregnancy. The CDR3 reads CASSILDTAYGYTF. In nucleotides, the CDR3 is TGTGCCAGTAGTATATTGGACACAGCCTATGGCTACACCTTC. Full variable domain (rest looked up from reference TRBV19 and TRBJ1-2): DGGITQSPKYLFRKEGQNVTLSCEQNLNHDAMYWYRQDPGQGLRLIYYSQIVNDFQKGDIAEGYSVSREKKESFPLTVTSAQKNPTAFYLCASSILDTAYGYTFGSGTRLTVV.